The clone carrying this TCR beta chain was counted between two and nine times. This record belongs to a study of blood T cells in healthy people across ages. Together with a sample-barcoded 5' primer, a J-beta primer mix was included in a second PCR lasting about 7 to 12 cycles. TCRdb reanalysed the 5' RACE reads using MiXCR and keeps one entry per CDR3 protein. The profile shows 1.5 million to 2 million distinct CDR3 sequences, 49% of them singletons. V was clipped by 1 base and J by 13 bases, with 13 bases between them. This CDR3 is 13 amino acids long. Germline V gene lookup returns CDR1 SEHNR and CDR2 FQNEAQ (reference sequence).

The receptor's source is a woman aged 35 to 49 in good health. The chain recombines TRBV7-9 with TRBJ1-4; D unclear. The specimen was blood. CDR3 DNA sequence: TGTGCCAGCAGCTTAGTACCGATGCTGGTACTGTTTTTT. Translating it yields CASSLVPMLVLFF.